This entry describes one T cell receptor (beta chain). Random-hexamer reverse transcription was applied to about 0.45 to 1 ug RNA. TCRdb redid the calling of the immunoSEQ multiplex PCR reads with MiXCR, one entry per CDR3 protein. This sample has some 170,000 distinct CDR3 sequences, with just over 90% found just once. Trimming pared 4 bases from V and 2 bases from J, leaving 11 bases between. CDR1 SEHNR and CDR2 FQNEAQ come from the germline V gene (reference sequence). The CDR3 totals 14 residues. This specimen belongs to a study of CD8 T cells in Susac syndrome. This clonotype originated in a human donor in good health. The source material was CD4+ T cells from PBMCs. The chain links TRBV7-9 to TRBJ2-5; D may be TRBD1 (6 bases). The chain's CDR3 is CASSSRRGQETQYF. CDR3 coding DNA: TGTGCCAGCAGCTCCCGTAGGGGGCAAGAGACCCAGTACTTC.